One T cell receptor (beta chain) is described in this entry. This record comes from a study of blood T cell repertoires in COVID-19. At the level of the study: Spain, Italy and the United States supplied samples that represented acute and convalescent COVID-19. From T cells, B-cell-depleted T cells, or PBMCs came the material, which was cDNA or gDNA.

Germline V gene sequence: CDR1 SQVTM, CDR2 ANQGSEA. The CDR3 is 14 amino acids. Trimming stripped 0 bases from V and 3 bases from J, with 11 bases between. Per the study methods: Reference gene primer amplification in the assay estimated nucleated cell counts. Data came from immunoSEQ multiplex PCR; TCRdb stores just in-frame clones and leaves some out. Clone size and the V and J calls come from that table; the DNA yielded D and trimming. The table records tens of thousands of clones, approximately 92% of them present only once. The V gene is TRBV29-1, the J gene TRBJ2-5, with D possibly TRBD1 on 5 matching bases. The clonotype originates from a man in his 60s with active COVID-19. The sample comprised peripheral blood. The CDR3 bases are TGCAGCGTTGAAGATAGGGGTTGGAAAGAGACCCAGTACTTC. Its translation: CSVEDRGWKETQYF.